This T cell receptor (beta chain) was retrieved from a study of control samples from healthy donors and cancer patients. V lost 1 base to trimming and J lost 8 bases, with 17 bases between them. CDR1 and CDR2 (germline): LNHDA, SQIVND (reference sequence). The CDR3 has 15 residues. Profiling relied on immunoSEQ multiplex PCR, and the TCRdb table lists in-frame clones only, not all of them. The sample has some 96,000 clones; roughly 84% are singletons. The V gene is TRBV19, the J gene TRBJ1-2; D perhaps matches TRBD1 (6 bases). This TCR came from a woman aged 50 to 65 in good health. Sample: blood. CDR3 in amino acids: CASSIVQGTGDGYTF. In DNA form, the CDR3 reads TGTGCCAGTAGTATAGTTCAGGGGACGGGTGACGGCTACACCTTC.